This record covers a single T cell receptor (beta chain). Antigen: not known. Each of the patients experienced relapse following autologous stem cell transplantation, and their brentuximab vedotin exposure differed. Germline CDR1 and CDR2: KGHSH and LQKENI. Deletions cut 0 bases from V and 5 bases from J, with 14 bases between. CDR3 length: 15 amino acids. This sample was included in a study of PD-1 blockade in classical Hodgkin lymphoma. Overall study context: Nivolumab was given intravenously to patients at 3 mg/kg every 2 weeks. General study points: According to reports, newly diagnosed patients had lower baseline TCR diversity than healthy donors, and relapsed/refractory patients had lower baseline TCR diversity still. Exclusion covered patients beginning nivolumab under 1 year post-ASCT.

This table comes from immunoSEQ multiplex PCR, and its TCRdb copy is limited to in-frame clones, with some not included. The sample contains about 97,000 clones, roughly 84% of which appear only once. The receptor's source is a human donor with classical Hodgkin lymphoma. The chain uses TRBV18 and TRBJ2-7; D uncertain. The sample was peripheral blood mononuclear cells (PBMCs), taken at baseline. CDR3 nucleotide sequence: TGTGCCAGCTCACCACCTAAAAGGGTTGGCGACGAGCAGTACTTC. Its protein is CASSPPKRVGDEQYF.